One sample yielded the 16 T cell receptor beta chains listed below, sequenced in a study of blood T cell repertoires in COVID-19. Profiled with immunoSEQ multiplex PCR; TCRdb holds only in-frame clones, not every one. Of about 26,000 clones in the sample, around 90% were seen once. What was sequenced was peripheral blood. Source of these receptors: a human donor in a cohort sampled during active COVID-19.

This clone was detected only once. The chain uses TRBV12-2 and TRBJ2-7; the table's D call TRBD1 went unverified against the DNA. TRBV12-2 is noted as a pseudogene. This CDR3 contains 16 residues. The CDR3 DNA sequence: TGTGCAAGTCGCTTACTGCGCCTGGCCAGGGCGAAGGAGCAGTACTTC. It yields the protein CASRLLRLARAKEQYF.

The V and J genes are TRBV2 and TRBJ2-7; D unresolved. The CDR3 is made up of 14 amino acids. Germline V gives CDR1 SNHLY, CDR2 FYNNEI. V was cut by 0 bases and J by 3 bases, with 9 bases left in between. CDR3: CASSEADLGYEQYF. In DNA form, the CDR3 reads TGTGCCAGCAGTGAAGCCGACTTAGGCTACGAGCAGTACTTC.

J is TRBJ2-1 and V is TRBV11-2; tentatively, D is TRBD2 (6 bases). The CDR3 is 16 residues long. Trimming pared 1 base from V and 0 bases from J, leaving 10 bases between. Germline V gene sequence: CDR1 SGHAT, CDR2 FQNNGV. The CDR3 DNA is TGTGCCAGCAGCTTAGTAGCGGCGAGCTCCTACAATGAGCAGTTCTTC. Translation: CASSLVAASSYNEQFF.

This clone was picked up a small number of times. The chain joins TRBV7-9 to TRBJ2-2; D possibly corresponds to TRBD2 (6 bases). Trimming took off 5 bases at V and 7 bases at J, with 11 bases between the two ends. This CDR3 is built from 13 residues. Germline V CDR1 and CDR2: SEHNR, FQNEAQ (reference sequence). This chain's CDR3 is CASSPRGRGELFF. CDR3 bases: TGTGCCAGCAGCCCGCGGGGACGCGGGGAGCTGTTTTTT.

The chain is built from TRBV6-5 and TRBJ1-5; D is uncertain. V was cut by 6 bases and J by 6 bases, with 18 bases left in between. The CDR3 contains 15 residues. Germline V gene data show CDR1 as MNHEY and CDR2 as SVGAGI. In DNA form, the CDR3 reads TGTGCCAGCAGGGTGGGATACAAGGAGGGTCAGCCCCAGCATTTT. This encodes CASRVGYKEGQPQHF.

The genes are TRBV10-2 and TRBJ1-2; no clear D. V was trimmed by 3 bases and J by 7 bases, leaving 12 bases between them. Germline values: CDR1 WSHSY, CDR2 SAAADI. The CDR3 is 13 residues long. The DNA of the CDR3 is TGCGCCAGCAGTGAAAAGTTCCTCGGTGGCTACACCTTC. Encoded protein: CASSEKFLGGYTF.

The chain has TRBV5-1 and TRBJ2-2; D gene unclear. The CDR3 contains 13 residues. The V gene's germline CDR1 is SGHRS and CDR2 YFSETQ. The V and J ends lost 0 bases and 5 bases respectively, with 5 bases between them. CDR3 bases: TGCGCCAGCAGCTTGGCCGGTACCGGGGAGCTGTTTTTT. Amino acid sequence: CASSLAGTGELFF. Drawing the rest from reference TRBV5-1 and TRBJ2-2, the complete variable domain is KAGVTQTPRYLIKTRGQQVTLSCSPISGHRSVSWYQQTPGQGLQFLFEYFSETQRNKGNFPGRFSGRQFSNSRSEMNVSTLELGDSALYLCASSLAGTGELFFGEGSRLTVL.

In its sample, this clone was seen once. This rearrangement joins TRBV11-1 to TRBJ1-1; TRBD1 matches 11 bases. CDR1 and CDR2 (germline): SGHAT, FQDESV (reference sequence). V lost 5 bases, J lost 6 bases, and 2 bases stayed unmatched. CDR3 length: 13 amino acids. The CDR3 protein is CASSRTGGSEAFF. In nucleotides, the CDR3 is TGTGCCAGCAGCCGGACAGGGGGCTCTGAAGCTTTCTTT.

This chain connects TRBV28 to TRBJ1-1, with 9 bases aligning to TRBD1. Germline loops: CDR1 MDHEN, CDR2 SYDVKM. The CDR3 extends over 15 amino acids. V shed 8 bases, J shed 1 base, and the junction held 8 bases outside the gene matches. The CDR3 DNA reads TGTGCCAGCGCTACAGGGGGCGCATCGAACACTGAAGCTTTCTTT. This encodes CASATGGASNTEAFF.

A note on this clone: Other DNA sequences from this sample encode an identical CDR3 as well. The chain combines TRBV2 with TRBJ2-5; D is uncertain. CDR3 length equals 11 residues. Trimming left V 4 bases short and J 5 bases short, with 5 bases between. Germline assignment: CDR1 SNHLY and CDR2 FYNNEI. The CDR3 DNA is TGTGCCAGCAGTGTGCGGGAGACCCAGTACTTC. Residues: CASSVRETQYF.

The chain is built from TRBV5-8 and TRBJ1-5, with a possible D match to TRBD1 (5 bases). The CDR3 runs to 12 residues. Trimming pared 4 bases from V and 4 bases from J, leaving 6 bases between. Germline V CDR1 and CDR2: SGHTS, YDEGEE. In DNA form, the CDR3 reads TGTGCCAGCAGCCGACAGAATCAGCCCCAGCATTTT. Its translation: CASSRQNQPQHF.

This chain links TRBV14 with TRBJ2-2, with 8 nucleotides matching TRBD2. Trimming took 0 bases from V and 7 from J; bases not matched to a gene: 7. Germline V CDR1 and CDR2: SGHDN, FVKESK. The CDR3 sequence is 16 residues long. CDR3: CASSQDLSGSGGELFF. The CDR3 DNA sequence: TGTGCCAGCAGCCAAGATTTGAGCGGGAGCGGCGGGGAGCTGTTTTTT.

This sequence joins TRBV2 and TRBJ1-1; 8 nucleotides line up with TRBD1. This CDR3 has 16 residues. Germline lookup yields CDR1 SNHLY and CDR2 FYNNEI. V was clipped by 4 bases and J by 5 bases; unmatched bases: 12. The CDR3, as DNA: TGTGCCAGCAGTGTTACAGGGGGGCCCTACGTTACTGAAGCTTTCTTT. Translated: CASSVTGGPYVTEAFF.

The chain carries TRBV3-1 (or the pseudogene TRBV3-2) and TRBJ2-3, with 7 nucleotides matching TRBD1. Germline V gene sequence: CDR1 LGHDT, CDR2 YNNKEL (reference sequence). Unmatched junction bases numbered 2, after V lost 4 bases and J lost 7 bases. CDR3 length: 12 amino acids. The CDR3 loop is CASSPGGYTQYF. The CDR3 nucleotides read TGTGCCAGCAGCCCAGGGGGTTATACGCAGTATTTT.

This chain uses TRBV7-2 with TRBJ2-7; 7 bases are shared with TRBD1. The CDR3 loop spans 14 amino acids. The V gene end was trimmed by 5 bases and the J gene end by 3 bases; junction bases not matched to a gene: 7. Germline V CDR1 and CDR2: SGHTA, FQGNSA. CDR3 protein: CASSPPDRDYEQYF. Written as DNA, the CDR3 is TGTGCCAGCAGCCCCCCCGACAGGGACTACGAGCAGTACTTC.

This clone has a handful of counts. This chain uses TRBV10-3 with TRBJ2-7; D perhaps matches TRBD2 (6 bases). Germline CDR1 and CDR2: ENHRY and SYGVKD. Trimming pared 11 bases from V and 0 bases from J, leaving 14 bases between. This CDR3 comprises 13 residues. In DNA, the CDR3 is TGTGCCGTAGGGCCTAGCGTCTCCTACGAGCAGTACTTC. The encoded protein is CAVGPSVSYEQYF.